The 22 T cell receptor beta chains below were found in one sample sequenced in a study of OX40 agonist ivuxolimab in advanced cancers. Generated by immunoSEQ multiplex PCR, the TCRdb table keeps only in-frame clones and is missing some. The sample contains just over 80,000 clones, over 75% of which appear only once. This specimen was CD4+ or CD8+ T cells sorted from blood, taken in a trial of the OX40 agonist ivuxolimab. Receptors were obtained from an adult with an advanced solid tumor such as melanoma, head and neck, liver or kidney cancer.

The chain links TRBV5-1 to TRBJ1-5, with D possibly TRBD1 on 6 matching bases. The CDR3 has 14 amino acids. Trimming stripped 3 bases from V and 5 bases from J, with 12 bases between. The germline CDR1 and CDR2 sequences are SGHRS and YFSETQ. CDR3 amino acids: CASSYGQSDQPQHF. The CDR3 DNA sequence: TGCGCCAGCAGCTACGGACAGTCGGATCAGCCCCAGCATTTT. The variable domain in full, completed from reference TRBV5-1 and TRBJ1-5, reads KAGVTQTPRYLIKTRGQQVTLSCSPISGHRSVSWYQQTPGQGLQFLFEYFSETQRNKGNFPGRFSGRQFSNSRSEMNVSTLELGDSALYLCASSYGQSDQPQHFGDGTRLSIL.

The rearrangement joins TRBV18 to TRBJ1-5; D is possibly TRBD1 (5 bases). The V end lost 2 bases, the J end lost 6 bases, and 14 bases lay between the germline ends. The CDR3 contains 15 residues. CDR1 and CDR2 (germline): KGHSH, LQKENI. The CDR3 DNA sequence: TGTGCCAGCTCACCAGCGGACACGGAGGTTCAGCCCCAGCATTTT. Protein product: CASSPADTEVQPQHF. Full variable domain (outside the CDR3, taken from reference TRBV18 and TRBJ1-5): NAGVMQNPRHLVRRRGQEARLRCSPMKGHSHVYWYRQLPEEGLKFMVYLQKENIIDESGMPKERFSAEFPKEGPSILRIQQVVRGDSAAYFCASSPADTEVQPQHFGDGTRLSIL.

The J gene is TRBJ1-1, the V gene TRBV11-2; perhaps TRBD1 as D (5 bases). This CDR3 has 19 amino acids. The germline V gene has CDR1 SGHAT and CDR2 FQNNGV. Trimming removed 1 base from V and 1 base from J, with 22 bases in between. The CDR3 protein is CASSLAGRTKGGKNTEAFF. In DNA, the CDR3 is TGTGCCAGCAGCTTAGCCGGGCGGACAAAAGGTGGGAAGAACACTGAAGCTTTCTTT.

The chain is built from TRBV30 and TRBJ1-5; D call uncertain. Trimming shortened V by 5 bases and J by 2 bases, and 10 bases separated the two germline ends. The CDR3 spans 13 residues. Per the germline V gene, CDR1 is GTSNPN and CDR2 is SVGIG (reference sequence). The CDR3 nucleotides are TGTGCCTGGGCCTATGGTGGCAATCAGCCCCAGCATTTT. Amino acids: CAWAYGGNQPQHF.

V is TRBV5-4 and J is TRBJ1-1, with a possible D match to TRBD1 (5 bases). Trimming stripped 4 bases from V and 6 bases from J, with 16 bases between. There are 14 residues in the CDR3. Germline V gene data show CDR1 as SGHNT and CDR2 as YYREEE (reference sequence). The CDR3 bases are TGTGCCAGCAGCGTCCAAGGGGTAAGGGCTGAAGCTTTCTTT. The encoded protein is CASSVQGVRAEAFF.

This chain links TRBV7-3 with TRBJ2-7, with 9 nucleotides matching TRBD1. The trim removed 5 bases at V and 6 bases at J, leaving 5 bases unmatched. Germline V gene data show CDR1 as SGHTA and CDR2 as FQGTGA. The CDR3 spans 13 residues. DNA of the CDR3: TGTGCCAGCAGCCTCTACAGGGGGCTCGAGCAGTACTTC. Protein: CASSLYRGLEQYF.

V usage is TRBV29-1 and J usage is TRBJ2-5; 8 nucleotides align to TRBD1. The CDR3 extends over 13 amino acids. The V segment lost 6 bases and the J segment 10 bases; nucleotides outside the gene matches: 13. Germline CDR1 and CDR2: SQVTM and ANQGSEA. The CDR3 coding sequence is TGCAGCGTCGCCGGGACAGGCGGCAGCGACCAGTACTTC. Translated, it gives CSVAGTGGSDQYF. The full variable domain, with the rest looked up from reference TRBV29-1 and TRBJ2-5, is SAVISQKPSRDICQRGTSLTIQCQVDSQVTMMFWYRQQPGQSLTLIATANQGSEATYESGFVIDKFPISRPNLTFSTLTVSNMSPEDSSIYLCSVAGTGGSDQYFGPGTRLLVL.

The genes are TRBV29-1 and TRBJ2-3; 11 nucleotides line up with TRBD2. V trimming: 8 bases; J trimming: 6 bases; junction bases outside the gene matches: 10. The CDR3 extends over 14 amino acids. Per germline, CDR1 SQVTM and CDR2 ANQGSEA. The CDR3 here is CSTQLAGVSDTQYF. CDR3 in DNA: TGCAGCACCCAACTAGCGGGAGTTTCGGATACGCAGTATTTT.

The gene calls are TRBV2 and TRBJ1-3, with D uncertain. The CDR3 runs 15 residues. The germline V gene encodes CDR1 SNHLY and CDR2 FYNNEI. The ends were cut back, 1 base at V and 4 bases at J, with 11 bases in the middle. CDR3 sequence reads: CASSEERPGGNTIYF. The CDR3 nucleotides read TGTGCCAGCAGTGAAGAAAGACCCGGGGGAAACACCATATATTTT. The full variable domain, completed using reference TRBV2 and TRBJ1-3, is EPEVTQTPSHQVTQMGQEVILRCVPISNHLYFYWYRQILGQKVEFLVSFYNNEISEKSEIFDDQFSVERPDGSNFTLKIRSTKLEDSAMYFCASSEERPGGNTIYFGEGSWLTVV.

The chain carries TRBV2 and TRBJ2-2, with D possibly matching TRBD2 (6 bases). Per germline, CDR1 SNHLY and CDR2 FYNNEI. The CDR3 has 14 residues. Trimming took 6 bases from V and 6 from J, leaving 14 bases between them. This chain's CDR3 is CASRSAGRSGELFF. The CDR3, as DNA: TGTGCCAGCAGGTCCGCAGGGAGGTCCGGGGAGCTGTTTTTT. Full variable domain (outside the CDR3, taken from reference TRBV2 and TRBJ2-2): EPEVTQTPSHQVTQMGQEVILRCVPISNHLYFYWYRQILGQKVEFLVSFYNNEISEKSEIFDDQFSVERPDGSNFTLKIRSTKLEDSAMYFCASRSAGRSGELFFGEGSRLTVL.

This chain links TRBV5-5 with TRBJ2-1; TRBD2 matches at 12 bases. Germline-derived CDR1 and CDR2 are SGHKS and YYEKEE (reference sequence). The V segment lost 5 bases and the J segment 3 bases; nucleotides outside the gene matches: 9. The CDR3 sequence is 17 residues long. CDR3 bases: TGTGCCAGCAGACCGGGACTAGCGGGCCCCTACTACAATGAGCAGTTCTTC. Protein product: CASRPGLAGPYYNEQFF.

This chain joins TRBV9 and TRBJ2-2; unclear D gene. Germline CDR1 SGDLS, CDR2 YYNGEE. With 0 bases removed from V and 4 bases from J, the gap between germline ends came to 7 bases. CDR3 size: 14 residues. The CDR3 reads CASSVVVSTGELFF. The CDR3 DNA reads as TGTGCCAGCAGCGTAGTAGTTTCCACCGGGGAGCTGTTTTTT.

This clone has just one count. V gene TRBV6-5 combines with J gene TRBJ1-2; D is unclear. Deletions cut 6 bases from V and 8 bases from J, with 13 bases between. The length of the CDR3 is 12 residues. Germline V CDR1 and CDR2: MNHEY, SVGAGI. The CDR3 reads CASRKKVGGYTF. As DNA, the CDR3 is TGTGCCAGCAGGAAAAAGGTCGGCGGCTACACCTTC.

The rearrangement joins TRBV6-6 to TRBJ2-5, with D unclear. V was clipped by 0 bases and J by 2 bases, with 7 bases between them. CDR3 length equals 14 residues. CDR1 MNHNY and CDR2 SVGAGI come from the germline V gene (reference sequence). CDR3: CASSYSELQETQYF. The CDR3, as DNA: TGTGCCAGCAGTTACTCGGAACTTCAAGAGACCCAGTACTTC.

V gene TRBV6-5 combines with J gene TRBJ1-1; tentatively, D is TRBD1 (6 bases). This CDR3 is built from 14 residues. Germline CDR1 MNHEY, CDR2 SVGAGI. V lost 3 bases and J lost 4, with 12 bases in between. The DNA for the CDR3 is TGTGCCAGCAGTTATTCAGGGGTGCGCACTGAAGCTTTCTTT. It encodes CASSYSGVRTEAFF.

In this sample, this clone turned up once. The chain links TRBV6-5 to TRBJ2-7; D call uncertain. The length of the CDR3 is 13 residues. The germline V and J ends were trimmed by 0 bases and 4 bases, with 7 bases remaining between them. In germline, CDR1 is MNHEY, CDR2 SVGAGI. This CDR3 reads CASSYSRWYEQYF. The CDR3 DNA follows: TGTGCCAGCAGTTACTCGCGTTGGTACGAGCAGTACTTC.

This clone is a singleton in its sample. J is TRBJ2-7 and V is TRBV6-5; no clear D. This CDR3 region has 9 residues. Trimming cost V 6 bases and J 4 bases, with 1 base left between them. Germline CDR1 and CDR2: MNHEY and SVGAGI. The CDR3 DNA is TGTGCCAGCAGGTACGAGCAGTACTTC. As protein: CASRYEQYF.

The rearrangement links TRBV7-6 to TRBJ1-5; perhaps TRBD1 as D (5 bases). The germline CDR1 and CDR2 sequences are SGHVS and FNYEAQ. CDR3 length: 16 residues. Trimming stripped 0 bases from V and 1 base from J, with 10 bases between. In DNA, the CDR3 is TGTGCCAGCAGCTTAGCTCCCAGGGCAAGCAATCAGCCCCAGCATTTT. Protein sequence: CASSLAPRASNQPQHF.

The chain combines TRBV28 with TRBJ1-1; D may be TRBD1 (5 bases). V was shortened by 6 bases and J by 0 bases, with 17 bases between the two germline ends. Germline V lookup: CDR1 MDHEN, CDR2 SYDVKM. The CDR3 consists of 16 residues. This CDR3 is CASSSQPGGMNTEAFF. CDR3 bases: TGTGCCAGCAGCTCTCAGCCGGGGGGAATGAACACTGAAGCTTTCTTT.

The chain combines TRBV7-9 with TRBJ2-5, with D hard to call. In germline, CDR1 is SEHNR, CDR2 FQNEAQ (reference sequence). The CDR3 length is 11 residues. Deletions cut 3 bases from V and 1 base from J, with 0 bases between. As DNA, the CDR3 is TGTGCCAGCAGCTTCCAAGAGACCCAGTACTTC. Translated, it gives CASSFQETQYF.

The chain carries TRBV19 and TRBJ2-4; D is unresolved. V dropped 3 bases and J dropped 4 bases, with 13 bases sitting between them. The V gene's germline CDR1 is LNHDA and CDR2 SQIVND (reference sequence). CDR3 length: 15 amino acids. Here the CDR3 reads CASSMLDLGKNIQYF. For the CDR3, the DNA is TGTGCCAGTAGTATGCTTGACCTGGGGAAAAACATTCAGTACTTC.

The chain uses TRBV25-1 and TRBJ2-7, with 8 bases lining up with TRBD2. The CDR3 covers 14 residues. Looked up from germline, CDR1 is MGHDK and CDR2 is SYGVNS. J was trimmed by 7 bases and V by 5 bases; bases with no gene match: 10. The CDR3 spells CASSLYGGAREQYF. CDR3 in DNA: TGTGCCAGCAGTCTCTACGGGGGGGCACGGGAGCAGTACTTC.